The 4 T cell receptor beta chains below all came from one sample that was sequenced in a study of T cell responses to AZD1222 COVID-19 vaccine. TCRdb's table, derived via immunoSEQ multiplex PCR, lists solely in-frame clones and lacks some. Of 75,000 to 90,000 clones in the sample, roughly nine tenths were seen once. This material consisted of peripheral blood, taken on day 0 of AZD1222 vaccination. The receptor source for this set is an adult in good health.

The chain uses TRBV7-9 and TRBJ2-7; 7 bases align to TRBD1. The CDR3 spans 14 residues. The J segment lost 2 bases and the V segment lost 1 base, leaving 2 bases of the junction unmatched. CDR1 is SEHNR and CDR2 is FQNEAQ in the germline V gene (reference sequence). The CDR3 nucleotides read TGTGCCAGCAGCTTAGACAGGGGTCCCTACGAGCAGTACTTC. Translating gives CASSLDRGPYEQYF.

In nucleotides, the CDR3 is TGTGCCAGCAGCCTTGGGACGGCCGGCACTGAAGCTTTCTTT. Its translation: CASSLGTAGTEAFF. The genes are TRBV3-1 (or the pseudogene TRBV3-2) and TRBJ1-1, with D possibly TRBD1 on 5 matching bases. Trimming removed 4 bases at V and 4 bases at J, with 13 bases between. Germline loops: CDR1 LGHDT, CDR2 YNNKEL (reference sequence). This CDR3 spans 14 amino acids.

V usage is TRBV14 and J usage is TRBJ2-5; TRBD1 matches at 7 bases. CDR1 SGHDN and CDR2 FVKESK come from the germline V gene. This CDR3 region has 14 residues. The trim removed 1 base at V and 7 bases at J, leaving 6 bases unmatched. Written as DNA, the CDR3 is TGTGCCAGCAGCCAAGTGGGACAGCCCCGGACCCAGTACTTC. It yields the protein CASSQVGQPRTQYF.

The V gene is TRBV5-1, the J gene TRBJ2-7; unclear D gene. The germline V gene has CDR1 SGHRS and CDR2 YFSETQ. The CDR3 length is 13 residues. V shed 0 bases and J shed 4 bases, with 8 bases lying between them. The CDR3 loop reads CASSLASTYEQYF. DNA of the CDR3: TGCGCCAGCAGCTTGGCGTCAACTTACGAGCAGTACTTC.